Listed below are T cell receptor beta chains from one sample, sequenced in a study of cytomegalovirus exposure and HLA in healthy donors. Profiled with immunoSEQ multiplex PCR; TCRdb holds only in-frame clones, not every one. Of roughly 100,000 clones listed, about 81% were seen once; the top ten hold around 9.3%. Sequenced sample: PBMCs. Source of these receptors: a man aged 50 to 60 in good health and CMV-seronegative. Each CDR3 is given with its conserved first and last residue. A D gene is named only where the DNA matches it firmly. Some rows have no size entry. The others give once, few or many, or a class for an expanded clone.

abundance	v_gene	d_gene	j_gene	CDR3nt	CDR3aa
few	TRBV5-1	TRBD1	TRBJ2-7	TGCGCCAGCAGCTTTGGGACAGGGGGATACGAGCAGTACTTC	CASSFGTGGYEQYF
-	TRBV6-1	TRBD2	TRBJ2-2	TGTGCCAGCAGTGAACTAGCGGGGCGGAACACCGGGGAGCTGTTTTTT	CASSELAGRNTGELFF
-	TRBV9	TRBD2	TRBJ2-7	TGTGCCAGCAGCCCCCGGCAAACTAGCGTAGACGAGCAGTACTTC	CASSPRQTSVDEQYF
-	TRBV5-1	TRBD2	TRBJ2-1	TGCGCCAGCAGCTTGCAACTAGCGGGAGGAGAGCAGTTCTTC	CASSLQLAGGEQFF
-	TRBV30	TRBD1	TRBJ1-1	TGTGCCTGGAGTCCGACGGACAGGGGACCAGCTTTCTTT	CAWSPTDRGPAFF
few	TRBV27	TRBD1	TRBJ2-7	TGTGCCAGCAGTGGTTTCAGGGGGCTTGGCGAGCAGTACTTC	CASSGFRGLGEQYF
-	TRBV2	TRBD2	TRBJ2-3	TGTGCCAGCAAGGAGTGGGGAGGGCATACGCAGTATTTT	CASKEWGGHTQYF
few	TRBV9	-	TRBJ1-2	TGTGCCAGCAGCGTAGATCAAGGGAGATATGGCTACACCTTC	CASSVDQGRYGYTF
once	TRBV5-1	TRBD1	TRBJ1-2	TGCGCCAGCAGCTTCGGGACAGGATTATCTGGCGGCTACACCTTC	CASSFGTGLSGGYTF
-	TRBV7-9	-	TRBJ2-7	TGTGCCAGCCAAAGGGGCGACCCTTCCTCCTACGAGCAGTACTTC	CASQRGDPSSYEQYF
-	TRBV7-2	TRBD1	TRBJ1-4	TGTGCCAGCAGCCAGGGACAGGGTGGGGAAAAACTGTTTTTT	CASSQGQGGEKLFF
-	TRBV6-6	TRBD1	TRBJ1-2	TGTGCCAGCAGTACGGGACAGACGGATGGCTACACCTTC	CASSTGQTDGYTF
-	TRBV18	-	TRBJ1-3	TGTGCCAGCTCACCACCAGGGGATTTGAGAAACACCATATATTTT	CASSPPGDLRNTIYF
-	TRBV30	-	TRBJ1-3	TGTGCCTGGAGTCCGGGGGCTGGAAACACCATATATTTT	CAWSPGAGNTIYF
many	TRBV10-3	-	TRBJ1-1	TGTGCCATCAGTGACGGGGGGGATTTGACTGAAGCTTTCTTT	CAISDGGDLTEAFF
-	TRBV10-1	-	TRBJ1-1	TGCGCCAGCAGTGAGGGTGGCAGGCAGGACACTGAAGCTTTCTTT	CASSEGGRQDTEAFF
-	TRBV10-1	TRBD2	TRBJ2-7	TGCGCCAGCAGTGACTTAGCGGGGGGGTTTTTTACCTACGAGCAGTACTTC	CASSDLAGGFFTYEQYF
few	TRBV18	-	TRBJ2-1	TGTGCCAGCTCACCTACACAGATAAGCTCCTACAATGAGCAGTTCTTC	CASSPTQISSYNEQFF
-	TRBV5-1	TRBD2	TRBJ2-1	TGCGCCAGCAGCTCGAGTGTTAGCGGGCCCGGTCGGGAGCAGTTCTTC	CASSSSVSGPGREQFF
-	TRBV2	-	TRBJ1-1	TGTGCCAGCAGTCCCCGGGTTTTAAAGAAGGACACTGAAGCTTTCTTT	CASSPRVLKKDTEAFF
-	TRBV6-5	TRBD2	TRBJ2-7	TGTGCCAGCAGTTACCCGAGCGGGAGCGGCGAGCAGTACTTC	CASSYPSGSGEQYF
-	TRBV5-6	TRBD2	TRBJ2-1	TGCGCGGGACTAGCTCGCAATGAGCAGTTCTTC	CAGLARNEQFF
-	TRBV5-4	TRBD2	TRBJ2-5	TGTGCCAGCAGCTTTACTAGCGGGGCTCACCTACAAGAGACCCAGTACTTC	CASSFTSGAHLQETQYF
-	TRBV19	TRBD1	TRBJ2-6	TGTGCCAGTAGTTTAGACTACAGGGGGCTCCAGAGCTCTGGGGCCAACGTCCTGACTTTC	CASSLDYRGLQSSGANVLTF
-	TRBV6-5	-	TRBJ2-3	TGTGCCAGCAGCCGCGGTCGCACAGATACGCAGTATTTT	CASSRGRTDTQYF
-	TRBV19	-	TRBJ2-7	TGTGCCAGTCATCCGGGACAAGGAGGCGGCGAGCAGTACTTC	CASHPGQGGGEQYF
-	TRBV18	TRBD1	TRBJ2-7	TGTGCCAGCTCACAGACAGGGGGCAACGAGCAGTACTTC	CASSQTGGNEQYF
-	TRBV5-1	-	TRBJ2-2	TGCGCCAGCAGCTTGACCCAGGAGGGAACCGGGGAGCTGTTTTTT	CASSLTQEGTGELFF
once	TRBV9	-	TRBJ1-6	TGTGCCAGCAATCAACAGAATTCACCCCTCCACTTT	CASNQQNSPLHF
-	TRBV6-1	-	TRBJ1-6	TGTGCCAGCAGTGAAGCTGAGGGTCGTAATTCACCCCTCCACTTT	CASSEAEGRNSPLHF
-	TRBV29-1	TRBD1	TRBJ2-1	TGCAGCGTGGGACAGGGGGCATATGAGCAGTTCTTC	CSVGQGAYEQFF
-	TRBV4-2	TRBD1	TRBJ2-4	TGTGCCAGCAGCGGCCCTCCGGGACAGGTGGACATTCAGTACTTC	CASSGPPGQVDIQYF
-	TRBV5-1	TRBD2	TRBJ2-3	TGCGCCAGCAGGCTAGCGGGAAACCCAGATACGCAGTATTTT	CASRLAGNPDTQYF
-	TRBV5-4	-	TRBJ2-7	TGTGCCAGCAGCTTGGGGGGCGGGATTTACGAGCAGTACTTC	CASSLGGGIYEQYF
medium-sized	TRBV6-6	TRBD1	TRBJ1-1	TGTGCCAGCCCGGGACAGGGGGCCTCTGAAGCTTTCTTT	CASPGQGASEAFF
-	TRBV27	-	TRBJ2-5	TGTGCCAGCAGGGGACATCTCCAAGAGACCCAGTACTTC	CASRGHLQETQYF
-	TRBV7-8	-	TRBJ1-4	TGTGCCAGCAGCTTATCCGGGAGTAATGAAAAACTGTTTTTT	CASSLSGSNEKLFF
-	TRBV4-1	-	TRBJ2-7	TGCGCCAGCAGCCAAGACAGGGTAGAGTCCTACGAGCAGTACTTC	CASSQDRVESYEQYF
-	TRBV18	-	TRBJ1-1	TGTGCCAGCTCACAGGGGAGGGGAACTGAAGCTTTCTTT	CASSQGRGTEAFF
-	TRBV7-2	-	TRBJ1-1	TGTGCCAGCAGCCGGACAGAGAACACTGAAGCTTTCTTT	CASSRTENTEAFF
-	TRBV6-6	-	TRBJ1-6	TGTGCCAGCAGCCAACAACGGACAGCGGTTAATTCACCCCTCCACTTT	CASSQQRTAVNSPLHF
-	TRBV10-3	TRBD1	TRBJ2-1	TGTGCCATCAGTGACCTGACAGGGGGAGGATACAATGAGCAGTTCTTC	CAISDLTGGGYNEQFF
-	TRBV19	TRBD1	TRBJ1-2	TGTGCCAGTAGTGCAACCCGGGACAGGATATATGGCTACACCTTC	CASSATRDRIYGYTF
-	TRBV6-1	-	TRBJ2-2	TGTGCCAGCACCCCCTATAACACCGGGGAGCTGTTTTTT	CASTPYNTGELFF
-	TRBV19	TRBD1	TRBJ2-7	TGTGCCAGTAGTATAGGGGACAGGGGCACCTACGAGCAGTACTTC	CASSIGDRGTYEQYF
-	TRBV6-1	-	TRBJ1-5	TGTGCCAGCAGTGCGGGGCGGGGGACCCAGCATTTT	CASSAGRGTQHF
few	TRBV15	TRBD1	TRBJ1-4	TGTGCCACCAGCCCCCGGGGACAGGGGGAAGAAAAACTGTTTTTT	CATSPRGQGEEKLFF
-	TRBV30	TRBD1	TRBJ1-5	TGTGCCTGGAGCGACAGGGGGCTCACTTACAATCAGCCCCAGCATTTT	CAWSDRGLTYNQPQHF
-	TRBV7-9	-	TRBJ2-2	TGTTCCAGCAGAAGGACTGGGAACACCGGGGAGCTGTTTTTT	CSSRRTGNTGELFF
-	TRBV5-4	-	TRBJ1-2	TGTGCCAGCAGCTCAGAACAGAGAAGTAATGGCTACACCTTC	CASSSEQRSNGYTF
once	TRBV7-2	-	TRBJ2-7	TGTGCCAGCAGCTTCGGAGGCTACACCTACGAGCAGTACTTC	CASSFGGYTYEQYF
-	TRBV5-1	TRBD1	TRBJ1-2	TGCGCCAGCAGCTGGGACAGGGTCGATTACTATGGCTACACCTTC	CASSWDRVDYYGYTF
-	TRBV7-8	TRBD2	TRBJ2-1	TGTGCCAGCAGCTCTCGGACTAGCCATGAGCAGTTCTTC	CASSSRTSHEQFF
-	TRBV10-3	-	TRBJ1-4	TGTGCCATCAGTGAGAGGCAGGGCGGAGGGGAAAAACTGTTTTTT	CAISERQGGGEKLFF
-	TRBV28	TRBD1	TRBJ2-7	TGTGCCAGCGAGGACAGGGGCCTGGGCGAGCAGTACTTC	CASEDRGLGEQYF
-	TRBV5-4	TRBD2	TRBJ2-2	TGTGCCAGCAGCTTGGCGGCGGGGGGCCTCACCGGGGAGCTGTTTTTT	CASSLAAGGLTGELFF
few	TRBV5-4	-	TRBJ2-7	TGCGCCAGCAGCCCCATAGAAGGGGGCTACGAGCAGTACTTC	CASSPIEGGYEQYF
-	TRBV7-8	-	TRBJ1-1	TGTGCCAGCAGTCCCCGACAGGACTCTTACGCTGAAGCTTTCTTT	CASSPRQDSYAEAFF
-	TRBV4-1	TRBD1	TRBJ2-1	TGCGCCAGCAGCCGCGAGGGACAGGGGTCTTTTGAGCAGTTCTTC	CASSREGQGSFEQFF
-	TRBV7-9	-	TRBJ2-2	TGTGCCAGCAGCTTAGTGGAGGGGACCGTGACCGGGGAGCTGTTTTTT	CASSLVEGTVTGELFF